A single sample is the source of the 25 T cell receptor beta chains below, sequenced in a study of blood T cell repertoires in COVID-19. Sequenced by immunoSEQ multiplex PCR; TCRdb stores in-frame clones only, minus some. The table includes around 290,000 clones, 86% detected once. Sequenced material: peripheral blood. These receptor sequences come from a woman in her sixties or seventies with COVID-19, enrolled during active disease.

The chain has TRBV24-1 and TRBJ1-2; 8 bases align to TRBD1. Trimming took 4 bases from V and 7 from J; bases not matched to a gene: 7. The length of the CDR3 is 14 residues. CDR1 is KGHDR, CDR2 SFDVKD, per germline. The CDR3 loop is CATSEAGQAGGYTF. The CDR3 nucleotides read TGTGCCACCAGTGAGGCGGGACAGGCGGGTGGCTACACCTTC.

This chain links TRBV20-1 with TRBJ2-3; D unresolved. The germline V gene encodes CDR1 DFQATT and CDR2 SNEGSKA (reference sequence). The ends were cut back, 5 bases at V and 6 bases at J, with 6 bases in the middle. The CDR3 extends over 10 amino acids. The DNA for the CDR3 is TGCAGTGCTTCTCGGGATACGCAGTATTTT. It specifies CSASRDTQYF.

The J gene is TRBJ2-7, the V gene TRBV28; 8 bases are shared with TRBD1. This CDR3 is 12 amino acids long. Germline V gene lookup returns CDR1 MDHEN and CDR2 SYDVKM. The CDR3 DNA is TGTGCTACCACGGACAGGGCCTACGAGCAGTACTTC. This codes for CATTDRAYEQYF.

V usage is TRBV7-9 and J usage is TRBJ2-7; TRBD2 matches at 8 bases. Per the germline V gene, CDR1 is SEHNR and CDR2 is FQNEAQ (reference sequence). The CDR3 is 12 residues long. With V trimmed by 8 bases and J by 5 bases, 5 bases remained unmatched. This CDR3 is CASFREGDEQYF. The CDR3 bases are TGTGCCAGCTTCCGGGAGGGGGACGAGCAGTACTTC.

This chain connects TRBV19 to TRBJ2-6; no firm D call. The germline V gene encodes CDR1 LNHDA and CDR2 SQIVND (reference sequence). V lost 6 bases and J lost 2, with 11 bases in between. The CDR3 totals 15 residues. The CDR3 DNA is TGTGCCAGTAGCGAAACGAGGACTGGGGCCAACGTCCTGACTTTC. Translating it yields CASSETRTGANVLTF. Drawing the rest from reference TRBV19 and TRBJ2-6, the complete variable domain is DGGITQSPKYLFRKEGQNVTLSCEQNLNHDAMYWYRQDPGQGLRLIYYSQIVNDFQKGDIAEGYSVSREKKESFPLTVTSAQKNPTAFYLCASSETRTGANVLTFGAGSRLTVL.

The chain carries TRBV3-1 (or the pseudogene TRBV3-2) and TRBJ2-7, with D possibly matching TRBD2 (7 bases). V lost 1 base, J lost 1 base, and 17 bases lay in between. Germline loops: CDR1 LGHDT, CDR2 YNNKEL (reference sequence). The CDR3 covers 17 residues. CDR3 sequence reads: CASSQVGAGALSYEQYF. CDR3 coding DNA: TGTGCCAGCAGCCAAGTGGGCGCGGGGGCCCTTTCCTACGAGCAGTACTTC.

This clone has just one count. This chain uses TRBV9 with TRBJ2-2; 7 nucleotides match TRBD1. CDR3 length: 14 residues. The ends lost 5 bases at V and 3 bases at J; junction bases unmatched: 4. Per the germline V gene, CDR1 is SGDLS and CDR2 is YYNGEE. CDR3 sequence reads: CASRQGLDTGELFF. The CDR3 nucleotides are TGTGCCAGCAGACAGGGGTTAGACACCGGGGAGCTGTTTTTT.

V is TRBV24-1 and J is TRBJ1-5; the D is unclear. The CDR3 covers 15 residues. The V end was cut by 5 bases, the J end by 5 bases, with 15 bases between. CDR1 KGHDR and CDR2 SFDVKD come from the germline V gene. In DNA, the CDR3 is TGTGCCACCAGTGGGAGGGCGGCTGGGGATCAGCCCCAGCATTTT. Encoded protein: CATSGRAAGDQPQHF.

This chain's CDR3 is CASPKKGDGLDTEAFF. CDR3 DNA sequence: TGTGCCAGCCCCAAGAAGGGAGATGGGCTGGACACTGAAGCTTTCTTT. The rearrangement links TRBV27 to TRBJ1-1; D call uncertain. Germline CDR1 is MNHEY and CDR2 is SMNVEV (reference sequence). This CDR3 spans 16 amino acids. Trimming took off 8 bases at V and 3 bases at J, with 22 bases between the two ends.

The V call is TRBV24-1, the J call TRBJ2-3; a possible D gene is TRBD2 (6 bases). Trimming left V 0 bases short and J 6 bases short, with 12 bases between. This CDR3 comprises 15 residues. Per germline, CDR1 KGHDR and CDR2 SFDVKD. The CDR3 protein is CATSDLDVGGDTQYF. The CDR3 DNA reads as TGTGCCACCAGTGATTTGGACGTTGGAGGGGATACGCAGTATTTT.

The CDR3 sequence: CASSFPGQGYEQYF. The CDR3 DNA reads TGCGCCAGCAGTTTCCCGGGACAGGGCTACGAGCAGTACTTC. The V and J genes are TRBV5-1 and TRBJ2-7; 9 positions match TRBD1. The V segment lost 5 bases and the J segment 3 bases; nucleotides outside the gene matches: 6. The CDR3 has 14 residues. CDR1 SGHRS and CDR2 YFSETQ come from the germline V gene.

This chain connects TRBV9 to TRBJ2-1; D remains ambiguous. The CDR3 contains 14 residues. The V and J ends lost 4 bases and 9 bases respectively, with 17 bases between them. Germline CDR1 SGDLS, CDR2 YYNGEE. CDR3 amino acids: CASSPQTPGAEQFF. CDR3 bases: TGTGCCAGCAGCCCACAAACCCCGGGTGCTGAGCAGTTCTTC.

The V and J genes are TRBV5-4 and TRBJ2-5; 11 bases line up with TRBD2. CDR1 and CDR2 (germline): SGHNT, YYREEE (reference sequence). V gave up 3 bases and J gave up 7 bases; unmatched junction bases: 8. The length of the CDR3 is 15 residues. The CDR3 coding sequence is TGTGCCAGCAGCTCCCCCGATAGCGGGGGGGTGACCCAGTACTTC. Its translation is CASSSPDSGGVTQYF.

The V call is TRBV12-3 or TRBV12-4, the J call TRBJ2-3; tentative D call: TRBD2 (6 bases). The V and J ends lost 6 bases and 5 bases respectively, with 9 bases between them. The length of the CDR3 is 12 residues. The CDR3 DNA is TGTGCCAGCAGGGGAGGCGGAGATACGCAGTATTTT. Amino acid sequence: CASRGGGDTQYF.

This chain joins TRBV24-1 and TRBJ1-1; D ambiguous. Per the germline V gene, CDR1 is KGHDR and CDR2 is SFDVKD. The CDR3 totals 15 residues. The V end was cut by 2 bases, the J end by 5 bases, with 14 bases between. Written as DNA, the CDR3 is TGTGCCACCAGTGATTGGTTCGGTGACAAGACTGAAGCTTTCTTT. Its protein is CATSDWFGDKTEAFF.

The chain links TRBV6-5 to TRBJ1-6; D is undetermined. The CDR3 is 14 residues long. The germline V gene encodes CDR1 MNHEY and CDR2 SVGAGI. V shed 6 bases and J shed 3 bases, with 9 bases lying between them. CDR3 sequence reads: CASRAGIYNSPLHF. The CDR3 region has the DNA TGTGCCAGCAGGGCCGGGATCTATAATTCACCCCTCCACTTT.

V is TRBV12-3 or TRBV12-4 and J is TRBJ2-7; 10 bases line up with TRBD1. V lost 7 bases to trimming and J lost 5 bases; unmatched junction nucleotides: 5. The length of the CDR3 is 13 residues. This CDR3 is CASTGTGEDEQYF. CDR3 DNA: TGTGCCAGCACCGGGACAGGGGAGGACGAGCAGTACTTC.

The rearrangement joins TRBV5-1 to TRBJ2-1, with TRBD2 identical over 8 bases. The CDR3 loop spans 18 amino acids. The junction had 12 bases not matched to a gene; V was cut back by 0 bases and J by 4 bases. The V gene's germline CDR1 is SGHRS and CDR2 YFSETQ. The CDR3 DNA reads TGCGCCAGCAGCTTGGGAGCGGGGGCGTACCGTGTATACAATGAGCAGTTCTTC. Amino acid sequence: CASSLGAGAYRVYNEQFF.

The CDR3 nucleotides read TGTGCCAGCAGCGCATCCGGGACACAGGGTTCCGCGCAGTACTTC. Translation: CASSASGTQGSAQYF. The genes are TRBV5-6 and TRBJ2-7, with D possibly TRBD1 on 6 matching bases. The V gene's germline CDR1 is SGHDT and CDR2 YYEEEE. V lost 4 bases, J lost 9 bases, and 23 bases lay in between. The CDR3 length is 15 residues.

CDR3: CSVEERGGNTGELFF. CDR3 in DNA: TGCAGCGTTGAAGAGCGGGGGGGCAACACCGGGGAGCTGTTTTTT. V gene TRBV29-1 combines with J gene TRBJ2-2; 9 bases are a match to TRBD2. J lost 2 bases, V lost 0 bases, and 1 base had no gene match. This CDR3 spans 15 amino acids. The V gene's germline CDR1 is SQVTM and CDR2 ANQGSEA.

The chain joins TRBV12-3 or TRBV12-4 to TRBJ1-1; D is undetermined. The CDR3 totals 13 residues. Trimming left V 4 bases short and J 5 bases short, with 11 bases between. CDR3 DNA: TGTGCCAGCAGTTACGGAGGGAGAACTGAAGCTTTCTTT. The encoded protein is CASSYGGRTEAFF.

This sequence joins TRBV28 and TRBJ1-5, with no clear D. The CDR3 contains 18 residues. Germline loops: CDR1 MDHEN, CDR2 SYDVKM. The germline V and J ends were trimmed by 1 base and 0 bases, with 16 bases remaining between them. In DNA, the CDR3 is TGTGCCAGCAGTTTATTCTTGAGGGCCCCAGGTAGCAATCAGCCCCAGCATTTT. Its protein product is CASSLFLRAPGSNQPQHF.

This rearrangement joins TRBV29-1 to TRBJ2-6; D is unclear. V was trimmed by 4 bases and J by 2 bases, leaving 6 bases between them. This CDR3 spans 13 amino acids. CDR1 SQVTM and CDR2 ANQGSEA come from the germline V gene. The DNA of the CDR3 is TGCAGCGTTGGTACAGCTGGGGCCAACGTCCTGACTTTC. Residues: CSVGTAGANVLTF.

The chain links TRBV7-2 to TRBJ2-7; 7 nucleotides line up with TRBD1. J gave up 0 bases and V 5 bases, and 7 bases lay outside the gene matches. This CDR3 region has 15 residues. The germline CDR1 and CDR2 sequences are SGHTA and FQGNSA. CDR3 DNA: TGTGCCAGCAGCACAGGGGATAAGGGCTCCTACGAGCAGTACTTC. It codes for CASSTGDKGSYEQYF.

The chain has TRBV3-1 (or the pseudogene TRBV3-2) and TRBJ1-2; D not resolved. Trimming shortened V by 3 bases and J by 3 bases, and 5 bases separated the two germline ends. The CDR3 is made up of 12 amino acids. Germline V gives CDR1 LGHDT, CDR2 YNNKEL (reference sequence). CDR3 nucleotides: TGTGCCAGCAGCCACGGGGACTATGGCTACACCTTC. It codes for CASSHGDYGYTF.